Below are 3 T cell receptor beta chains sequenced from a single sample in a study of cytomegalovirus exposure and HLA in healthy donors. Primers for the PCR totalled 60 Vbeta and 13 Jbeta. Clones were sequenced by immunoSEQ multiplex PCR, and TCRdb holds only the in-frame ones, with some missing. This table has around 140,000 clones, about 80% appearing once. What was sequenced was PBMCs. These receptors were taken from a woman between 40 and 50 years old in good health and CMV-seronegative.

The V gene is TRBV9, the J gene TRBJ2-5; D may be TRBD2 (5 bases). The CDR3 loop spans 13 amino acids. V lost 0 bases, J lost 4 bases, and 7 bases lay in between. CDR1 and CDR2 (germline): SGDLS, YYNGEE. The DNA of the CDR3 is TGTGCCAGCAGCGTAGCTGGAGGAGAGACCCAGTACTTC. It yields the protein CASSVAGGETQYF.

The chain links TRBV4-1 to TRBJ1-2; D is possibly TRBD1 (6 bases). The CDR3 is 13 residues long. Germline-derived CDR1 and CDR2 are MGHRA and YSYEKL. Trimming took off 2 bases at V and 5 bases at J, with 9 bases between the two ends. The CDR3 sequence is CASSQITGYGYTF. The CDR3 DNA sequence: TGCGCCAGCAGCCAAATAACAGGGTATGGCTACACCTTC.

The chain couples TRBV20-1 to TRBJ2-7, with D perhaps matching TRBD1 (6 bases). This CDR3 is built from 10 residues. Germline loops: CDR1 DFQATT, CDR2 SNEGSKA (reference sequence). V was cut by 8 bases and J by 6 bases, with 11 bases left in between. CDR3 in amino acids: CSTGMPEQYF. Here the CDR3 DNA reads TGCAGTACAGGGATGCCCGAGCAGTACTTC.